One sample yielded the 21 T cell receptor beta chains listed below, sequenced in a study of shared clonotypes between healthy human individuals. Terminally differentiated effector memory CD45RA+ cells were excluded from the naive CD8 cells, which were CD45RO-negative and positively selected for CCR7. TCRdb's table, derived via immunoSEQ multiplex PCR, lists solely in-frame clones and lacks some. This sample has 1.5 million to 2.5 million clones, with less than 95% found just once. The source material was naive CD8+ T cells sorted from blood. The receptors shown here come from a man younger than 35 in good health.

A single count supports this clone. The V gene is TRBV14, the J gene TRBJ1-4, with D possibly TRBD1 on 5 matching bases. The CDR3 consists of 15 residues. Trimming removed 2 bases at V and 7 bases at J, with 14 bases between. CDR1 and CDR2 (germline): SGHDN, FVKESK. The CDR3 coding sequence is TGTGCCAGCAGCCAACTTCAGGGTATGGGTGAAAAACTGTTTTTT. Its translation is CASSQLQGMGEKLFF.

The V and J genes are TRBV6-5 and TRBJ2-7; TRBD2 aligns across 8 bases. The CDR3 extends over 14 amino acids. The trim removed 7 bases at V and 5 bases at J, leaving 10 bases unmatched. Germline V gene data show CDR1 as MNHEY and CDR2 as SVGAGI. CDR3 in DNA: TGTGCCAGCACTCCGGGACTAGGGTCCGACGAGCAGTACTTC. Its translation: CASTPGLGSDEQYF.

The chain uses TRBV10-3 and TRBJ2-7, with 8 bases that match TRBD1. V was clipped by 0 bases and J by 5 bases; unmatched bases: 9. The CDR3 is 16 amino acids. Germline V gene sequence: CDR1 ENHRY, CDR2 SYGVKD. CDR3 coding DNA: TGTGCCATCAGTGAGTCAGACGGGACAGGCTGGAACGAGCAGTACTTC. Protein: CAISESDGTGWNEQYF.

The chain uses TRBV11-2 and TRBJ2-7; possible D gene TRBD1, 6 bases. In germline, CDR1 is SGHAT, CDR2 FQNNGV. The CDR3 runs to 13 residues. V lost 1 base and J lost 11, with 15 bases in between. This CDR3 reads CASSLAAWAGEYF. The CDR3 nucleotides read TGTGCCAGCAGCTTAGCCGCTTGGGCAGGGGAGTACTTC.

With respect to this clone: Other DNA sequences in the same sample also yield this CDR3. The chain has TRBV29-1 and TRBJ1-4, with D perhaps matching TRBD1 (5 bases). Trimming pared 7 bases from V and 3 bases from J, leaving 15 bases between. There are 14 residues in the CDR3. CDR1 and CDR2 from the germline V gene are SQVTM and ANQGSEA. The CDR3: CSAIPGFPNEKLFF. For the CDR3, the DNA is TGCAGCGCCATACCAGGGTTCCCTAATGAAAAACTGTTTTTT.

The chain carries TRBV28 and TRBJ1-1; 7 nucleotides agree with TRBD1. Germline V gene sequence: CDR1 MDHEN, CDR2 SYDVKM. V lost 5 bases and J lost 4; bases outside the gene matches: 7. The CDR3 runs to 14 residues. CDR3 in amino acids: CASSPTSGGTEAFF. CDR3 nucleotides: TGTGCCAGCAGTCCAACTTCAGGGGGCACTGAAGCTTTCTTT.

V usage is TRBV13 and J usage is TRBJ2-1; D remains unclear. The germline CDR1 and CDR2 sequences are PRHDT and FYEKMQ (reference sequence). V was shortened by 5 bases and J by 8 bases, with 13 bases between the two germline ends. The CDR3 spans 13 residues. This CDR3 is CASSPARVDEQFF. The CDR3 bases are TGTGCCAGCAGCCCGGCGCGAGTCGATGAGCAGTTCTTC.

The chain has TRBV10-2 and TRBJ2-7; D is uncertain. V dropped 3 bases and J dropped 5 bases, with 14 bases sitting between them. This CDR3 has 14 amino acids. CDR1 is WSHSY, CDR2 SAAADI, per germline. The CDR3 loop is CASSDVGTADEQYF. CDR3 nucleotide sequence: TGCGCCAGCAGTGATGTGGGAACGGCGGACGAGCAGTACTTC.

The chain links TRBV30 to TRBJ2-7, with D possibly matching TRBD2 (6 bases). The ends were cut back, 6 bases at V and 0 bases at J, with 9 bases in the middle. The CDR3 runs to 12 residues. Germline loops: CDR1 GTSNPN, CDR2 SVGIG (reference sequence). As DNA, the CDR3 is TGTGCCTGTTGGACTAACTCCTACGAGCAGTACTTC. Protein sequence: CACWTNSYEQYF.

This clone was seen just once. This sequence joins TRBV15 and TRBJ2-1, with D tentatively TRBD1 or TRBD2 (6 bases each). The V and J ends lost 5 bases and 8 bases respectively, with 22 bases between them. Germline values: CDR1 LNHNV, CDR2 YYDKDF (reference sequence). The CDR3 is 16 residues long. CDR3 bases: TGTGCCACCAGCTACCGGTTCGGGGGCCTTATGGATGAGCAGTTCTTC. It encodes CATSYRFGGLMDEQFF.

This rearrangement joins TRBV6-1 to TRBJ1-5, with D tentatively TRBD1 (5 bases). CDR1 is MNHNS, CDR2 SASEGT, per germline. The CDR3 is 14 amino acids. Trimming stripped 3 bases from V and 7 bases from J, with 13 bases between. Written as DNA, the CDR3 is TGTGCCAGCAGTGATGGAGGGACGGGCCAGCCCCAGCATTTT. It specifies CASSDGGTGQPQHF.

The gene calls are TRBV2 and TRBJ1-4; no definite D call. Germline V gene sequence: CDR1 SNHLY, CDR2 FYNNEI. The V gene lost 5 bases and the J gene lost 0 bases, with 7 bases spanning the gap. This CDR3 spans 14 amino acids. The CDR3 loop reads CASSPQATNEKLFF. In DNA, the CDR3 is TGTGCCAGCAGTCCTCAAGCAACTAATGAAAAACTGTTTTTT.

The chain has TRBV7-6 and TRBJ2-7; D tentatively fits TRBD1 or TRBD2 (5 bases each). CDR3 length: 14 amino acids. V was trimmed by 5 bases and J by 9 bases, leaving 20 bases between them. Germline V CDR1 and CDR2: SGHVS, FNYEAQ. The DNA for the CDR3 is TGTGCCAGCAGCCCCTACCCGGACTCTGGGGGGCAGTACTTC. It codes for CASSPYPDSGGQYF.

This CDR3 is CASSPRTSGGGGEQFF. The CDR3 DNA follows: TGCGCCAGCAGCCCGAGGACTAGCGGGGGAGGTGGTGAGCAGTTCTTC. J is TRBJ2-1 and V is TRBV4-1; the match to TRBD2 covers 13 bases. The CDR3 length is 16 residues. CDR1 and CDR2 from the germline V gene are MGHRA and YSYEKL. J was trimmed by 9 bases and V by 4 bases; bases with no gene match: 9.

The chain links TRBV5-6 to TRBJ2-1; weak D call: TRBD1 (5 bases). V dropped 4 bases and J dropped 6 bases, with 20 bases sitting between them. The germline V gene encodes CDR1 SGHDT and CDR2 YYEEEE. CDR3 size: 16 residues. The CDR3 DNA is TGTGCCAGCAGCCGGCAAGGGGCCGTTTTTGCCAATGAGCAGTTCTTC. Protein: CASSRQGAVFANEQFF.

The chain links TRBV19 to TRBJ2-1, with TRBD2 identical over 14 bases. The CDR3 consists of 18 residues. Germline V gene data show CDR1 as LNHDA and CDR2 as SQIVND (reference sequence). The V segment lost 3 bases and the J segment 10 bases; nucleotides outside the gene matches: 14. CDR3 sequence: CASSIPGLAGETEQEQFF. In DNA form, the CDR3 reads TGTGCCAGTAGTATCCCGGGACTAGCGGGAGAAACCGAGCAGGAGCAGTTCTTC.

V is TRBV4-1 and J is TRBJ2-5; 9 bases are shared with TRBD2. Germline CDR1 reads MGHRA; CDR2 reads YSYEKL. With 4 bases clipped from V and 0 bases from J, the junction kept 9 bases outside the gene matches. CDR3 length: 17 residues. As DNA, the CDR3 is TGCGCCAGCAGCCTGGACCTAGCGGGACCGTACCAAGAGACCCAGTACTTC. Its protein product is CASSLDLAGPYQETQYF.

The V and J genes are TRBV4-1 and TRBJ2-7, with D perhaps TRBD2 (6 bases). Germline V gene sequence: CDR1 MGHRA, CDR2 YSYEKL. Trimming took off 4 bases at V and 4 bases at J, with 14 bases between the two ends. This CDR3 is 14 amino acids long. CDR3 nucleotide sequence: TGCGCCAGCAGCCCAAGCGGAGGGGTGTACGAGCAGTACTTC. This sequence encodes CASSPSGGVYEQYF.

The chain has TRBV10-1 and TRBJ2-2; possibly TRBD2 for D (5 bases). There are 16 residues in the CDR3. Deletions cut 0 bases from V and 0 bases from J, with 8 bases between. The V gene's germline CDR1 is WNHNN and CDR2 SYGVQD (reference sequence). DNA for the CDR3: TGCGCCAGCAGTGAGTCCGACTATTCGAACACCGGGGAGCTGTTTTTT. Translation: CASSESDYSNTGELFF.

This chain links TRBV25-1 with TRBJ1-1; D gene uncertain. This CDR3 spans 10 amino acids. With 8 bases removed from V and 6 bases from J, the gap between germline ends came to 7 bases. Per germline, CDR1 MGHDK and CDR2 SYGVNS. CDR3 DNA: TGTGCCAGCGCCCCCTCTGAAGCTTTCTTT. Amino acids: CASAPSEAFF.

V gene TRBV11-2 combines with J gene TRBJ2-5; tentative D call: TRBD1 (6 bases). The germline gives CDR1 SGHAT, CDR2 FQNNGV. V gave up 5 bases and J gave up 1 base, with 17 bases separating them. CDR3 length equals 16 residues. The CDR3 DNA reads TGTGCCAGCAGCCCAGGGGTCCAGGGGTTCCAAGAGACCCAGTACTTC. Residues: CASSPGVQGFQETQYF.